This T cell receptor beta chain comes out of a study of cytomegalovirus exposure and HLA in healthy donors. Regarding the study as a whole: The majority of CMV-associated TCR beta chains were reported as apparently HLA-restricted in a later analysis. By HLA locus, TCR association rates varied in a later analysis, with DRB1 showing the most and HLA-C the fewest.

Those who donated were healthy bone marrow donors. Worth noting for this clone: As yet, its antigen is unknown.

The V end lost 0 bases, the J end lost 2 bases, and 5 bases lay between the germline ends. Germline CDR1 SGHRS, CDR2 YFSETQ. The CDR3 consists of 13 residues. The PCR contained 60 Vbeta and 13 Jbeta primers. Profiling relied on immunoSEQ multiplex PCR, and the TCRdb table lists in-frame clones only, not all of them. The repertoire holds 150,000 to 200,000 clones, with 60% to 85% as singletons. This TCR was recovered from a woman in her forties in good health and CMV-seronegative. Sequenced sample: PBMCs. The chain carries TRBV5-1 and TRBJ2-5, with D unclear. CDR3 sequence (DNA): TGCGCCAGCAGCTTGGAGCCGCAAGAGACCCAGTACTTC. It codes for CASSLEPQETQYF.